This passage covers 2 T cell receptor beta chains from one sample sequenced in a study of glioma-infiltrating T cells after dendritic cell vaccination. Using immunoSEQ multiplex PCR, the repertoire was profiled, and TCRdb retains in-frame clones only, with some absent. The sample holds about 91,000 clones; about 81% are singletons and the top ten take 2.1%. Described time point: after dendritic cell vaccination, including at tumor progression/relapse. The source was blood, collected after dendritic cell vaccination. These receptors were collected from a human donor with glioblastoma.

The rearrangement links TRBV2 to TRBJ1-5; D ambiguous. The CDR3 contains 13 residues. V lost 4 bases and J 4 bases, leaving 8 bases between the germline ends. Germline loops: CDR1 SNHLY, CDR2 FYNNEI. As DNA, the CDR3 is TGTGCCAGCAGTGTACGCCTAAATCAGCCCCAGCATTTT. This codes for CASSVRLNQPQHF.

CDR3 in DNA: TGTGCCAGTAGTCCGAAAGGACAGTATAATTCACCCCTCCACTTT. The encoded protein is CASSPKGQYNSPLHF. This rearrangement joins TRBV19 to TRBJ1-6; TRBD1 is a possible D gene (6 bases). The CDR3 sequence is 15 residues long. V was clipped by 5 bases and J by 4 bases, with 12 bases between them. Germline V gene lookup returns CDR1 LNHDA and CDR2 SQIVND (reference sequence).